This TCR beta chain emerged from a study of blood T cell repertoires in COVID-19. Overall study context: PBMCs, B-cell-depleted T cells, or T cells were the source of the cDNA or gDNA that made up the material.

Assignments of participants to cohorts depended upon their own reported clinical history. The CDR3 has 19 amino acids. Germline loops: CDR1 MGHRA, CDR2 YSYEKL. The V gene end was trimmed by 0 bases and the J gene end by 0 bases; junction bases not matched to a gene: 9. Here immunoSEQ multiplex PCR was the method, and the copy in TCRdb shows in-frame clones only, minus some. The profile covers approximately 300,000 clones, with 75% to 90% appearing a single time and 1.9% taken by the ten largest. The sample holds one count of this clone. The J gene is TRBJ2-3, the V gene TRBV4-1, with 10 bases identical to TRBD2. The specimen sequenced was PBMCs or T cells enriched from blood (not recorded which). The source of this sequence is a woman aged 30 to 39 who had been exposed to COVID-19. CDR3 residues: CASSQETSGVRTSTDTQYF. CDR3 nucleotides: TGCGCCAGCAGCCAAGAAACTAGCGGGGTCCGAACTAGCACAGATACGCAGTATTTT.